This T cell receptor (beta chain) was documented in a study of OX40 agonist ivuxolimab in advanced cancers. At the level of the whole study: Ivuxolimab, which targeted the costimulatory receptor OX40 (CD134), was an agonistic, fully human IgG2 monoclonal antibody. Intravenous ivuxolimab was administered to patients every 2 weeks at six dose levels: 0.01, 0.1, 0.3, 1.5, 3 and 10 mg/kg. Peripheral TCRbeta sequencing aimed to test whether ivuxolimab altered TCR sequence diversity and caused clonal T-cell expansion. Among the roughly 52 dose-escalation patients, around 19 had hepatocellular carcinoma, roughly 15 melanoma, 9 renal cell carcinoma and 9 head and neck cancer. The dose-escalation cohort was roughly 87% male with a mean age of approximately 59 years, ranging from roughly 23 to 85. Patients were allowed to have had prior anti-PD-1, anti-PD-L1 or anti-CTLA-4 therapy, and around 37% of the dose-escalation patients had previously received checkpoint inhibitors. Partial responses were achieved by three dose-escalation patients, of whom one had hepatocellular carcinoma and two had cutaneous melanoma. The paper covers the monotherapy dose-escalation part of the phase I ivuxolimab trial, which included N ≈ 57 patients.

Trimming accounts for 6 bases at V and 6 bases at J, while the number of junction bases matched to no gene is 11. The germline V gene encodes CDR1 SGHDT and CDR2 YYEEEE. From cysteine to phenylalanine, the CDR3 is 15 amino acids long. The CDR3 DNA has 45 bases and is translated from base 1. General study outcomes and caveats: Low levels of normalized T-cell clonal expansion were also seen in some patients who did not respond. Which antigens the clonally expanded peripheral T cells were specific for was not determined. Clonal expansion of both CD4+ and CD8+ blood T cells was observed from baseline to week 6 at doses 0.1 to 3.0 mg/kg. In partial responders in the 0.1-3.0 mg/kg groups, normalized peripheral clonal expansion was found to be among the lowest, especially among CD8+ T cells. After ivuxolimab, more expanded clones were found on average in CD8+ T cells than in CD4+ T cells.

Genomic DNA was isolated from the sorted cells so that the TCRbeta CDR3 region could be sequenced. The immunoSEQ Assay was used to sequence the TCRbeta CDR3 regions. This is the immuneACCESS table as TCRdb keeps it, with only in-frame sequences that have V and J called. A part of the clones is gone; compared with another copy, unresolved V genes explain less than half, and the rest is unexplained. Present in this sample are some 46,000 clones, 80% to 90% of which were seen just once. Roughly 10% of the sample is in the top ten clones. Only one count was recorded for this clone. What this receptor recognizes is not known. No much larger clone exists at a distance of one base, and base qualities are not known. Patients with a history of autoimmune disease or receiving systemic immunosuppression were excluded from the trial. Peripheral blood for TCR sequencing was collected from all dose cohorts at baseline, on cycle 4 day 1, and on cycle 7 day 1. The samples were taken from a phase I, first-in-human, multicenter, open-label dose-escalation trial of ivuxolimab. Adults with locally advanced or metastatic melanoma, renal cell carcinoma, hepatocellular carcinoma or head and neck squamous cell carcinoma were enrolled in the trial. Before TCR sequencing, CD4+ T cells and CD8+ T cells from peripheral blood were sorted into separate populations.

Sequenced material: CD4+ or CD8+ T cells sorted from blood, taken in a trial of the OX40 agonist ivuxolimab. The chain links TRBV5-6 with TRBJ2-2, with 7 bases in between that match TRBD2. The origin of this receptor is an adult with an advanced solid tumor such as melanoma, head and neck, liver or kidney cancer. The base sequence is TGTGCCAGCAAAGCGCGGGAGCTGCCCCCCGGGGAGCTGTTTTTT. The translation is CASKARELPPGELFF.